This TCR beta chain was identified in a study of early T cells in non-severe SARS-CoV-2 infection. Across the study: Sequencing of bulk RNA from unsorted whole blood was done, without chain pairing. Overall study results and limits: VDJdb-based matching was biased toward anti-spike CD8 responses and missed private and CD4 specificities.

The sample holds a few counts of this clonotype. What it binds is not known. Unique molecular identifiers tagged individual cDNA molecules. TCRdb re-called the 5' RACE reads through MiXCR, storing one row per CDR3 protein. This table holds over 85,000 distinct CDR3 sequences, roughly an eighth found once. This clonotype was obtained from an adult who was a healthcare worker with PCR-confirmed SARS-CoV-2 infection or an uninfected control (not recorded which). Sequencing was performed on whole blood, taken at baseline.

CDR3 bases: TGTGCCAGCAGCCCTTTCGGGGACAACTATGGCTACACCTTC. Translation: CASSPFGDNYGYTF. The chain joins TRBV9 to TRBJ1-2; tentatively, D is TRBD1 (5 bases). The length of the CDR3 is 14 residues. The V gene lost 4 bases and the J gene lost 2 bases, with 12 bases spanning the gap. From germline, CDR1 is SGDLS and CDR2 YYNGEE.